This T cell receptor beta chain was documented in a study of T cell repertoires in cytomegalovirus infection (dated by TCRdb to between 2018 and 2021). For the study in its entirety: Donor HLA type was relevant to the analysis, because carriage of CMV infection together with the matching HLA type was indicated by public TCR beta signatures. Results the study describes overall, beyond this receptor: Cumulative frequency of public TCR beta family members discriminated carriers of CMV infection plus the relevant HLA type in this cohort and an independent 352-donor cohort. The ex vivo response was dominated by HLA-C-restricted CMV-specific TCR beta clonotypes, which also provided the single most frequent clonotype in two of eight donors.

Sequencing was carried out with an Illumina HiSeq 1500. TCRdb trimmed the raw reads at Q25, called clones with MiXCR and kept productive beta chains. Identical CDR3 proteins give one entry, which carries the most common genes and DNA. The sample records approximately 700,000 distinct CDR3 sequences, 35% of which are singletons. Around 2.6% of the sample lies in the top ten. The CDR3 holds 17 amino acids from the cysteine to the phenylalanine. The sequence is cut down to CDR3 DNA, 51 bases in frame from base 1. According to the germline V gene, CDR1 reads SGHRS and CDR2 reads YFSETQ. Between the V and J ends, shortened by 1 base and 5 bases respectively, the junction contains 21 bases. Details on this clonotype: Its antigen has not been determined. It has no much larger one-base neighbor in the sample; base qualities were not kept.

The receptor comes from a human donor in good health (CMV status not recorded). Some clones in this sample may be carry-over from other donors' samples. This sequence uses TRBV5-1 and TRBJ2-5, and the D gene may be TRBD1, 5 bases matching. The sample was PBMCs. CDR3 loop: CASSLFGAAGSVETQYF. The nucleotide sequence is given as TGCGCCAGCAGCTTGTTTGGGGCAGCCGGGTCAGTGGAGACCCAGTACTTC. Reference TRBV5-1 and TRBJ2-5 proteins supply the regions before and after the CDR3; the full variable domain is: KAGVTQTPRYLIKTRGQQVTLSCSPISGHRSVSWYQQTPGQGLQFLFEYFSETQRNKGNFPGRFSGRQFSNSRSEMNVSTLELGDSALYLCASSLFGAAGSVETQYFGPGTRLLVL.